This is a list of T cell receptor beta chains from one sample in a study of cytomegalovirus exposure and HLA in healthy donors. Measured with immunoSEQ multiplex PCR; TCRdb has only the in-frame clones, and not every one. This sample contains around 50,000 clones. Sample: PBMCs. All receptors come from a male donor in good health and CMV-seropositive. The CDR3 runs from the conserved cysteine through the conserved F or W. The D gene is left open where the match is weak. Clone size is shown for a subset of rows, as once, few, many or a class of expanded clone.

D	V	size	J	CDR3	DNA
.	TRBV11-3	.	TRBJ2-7	CASSPVGGAYEQYF	TGTGCCAGCAGCCCCGTCGGGGGAGCCTACGAGCAGTACTTC
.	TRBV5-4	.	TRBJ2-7	CASSLGAGEQYF	TGTGCCAGCAGCTTGGGCGCCGGCGAGCAGTACTTC
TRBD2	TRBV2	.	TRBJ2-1	CASSDWSGGGNEQFF	TGTGCCAGCAGTGATTGGAGCGGGGGTGGCAATGAGCAGTTCTTC
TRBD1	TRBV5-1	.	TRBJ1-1	CASSLQDRGVEAFF	TGCGCCAGCAGCCTCCAGGACAGGGGGGTTGAAGCTTTCTTT
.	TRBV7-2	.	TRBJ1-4	CASSFLAGSTNEKLFF	TGTGCCAGCAGCTTTCTCGCGGGGTCAACTAATGAAAAACTGTTTTTT
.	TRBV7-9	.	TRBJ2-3	CASSSSGVPDTQYF	TGTGCCAGCAGTTCCTCCGGGGTTCCAGATACGCAGTATTTT
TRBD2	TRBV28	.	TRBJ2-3	CASSLRGGAGTDTQYF	TGTGCCAGCAGTTTACGGGGGGGGGCCGGCACAGATACGCAGTATTTT
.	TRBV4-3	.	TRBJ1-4	CASSQGLQRGNEKLFF	TGCGCCAGCAGCCAAGGGCTACAGCGGGGTAATGAAAAACTGTTTTTT
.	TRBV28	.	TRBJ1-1	CASSRRTQLEAFF	TGTGCCAGCAGTCGACGAACACAGCTTGAAGCTTTCTTT
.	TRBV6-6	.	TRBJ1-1	CASSYSIGAATEAFF	TGTGCCAGCAGTTACTCGATTGGGGCGGCCACTGAAGCTTTCTTT
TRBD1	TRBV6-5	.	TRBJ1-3	CASRGQGSGNTIYF	TGTGCCAGCAGAGGACAGGGGTCTGGAAACACCATATATTTT
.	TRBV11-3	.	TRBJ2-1	CASSPTAGFSSYNEQFF	TGTGCCAGCAGCCCCACCGCAGGGTTCAGCTCCTACAATGAGCAGTTCTTC
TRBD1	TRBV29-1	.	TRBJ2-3	CSVGVQDRDATDTQYF	TGCAGCGTTGGGGTTCAGGACAGGGATGCCACAGATACGCAGTATTTT
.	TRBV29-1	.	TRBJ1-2	CSVVGRHGYTF	TGCAGCGTTGTTGGGCGTCATGGCTACACCTTC
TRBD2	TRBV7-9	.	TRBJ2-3	CASRAGGQYGTDTQYF	TGTGCCAGCAGAGCGGGGGGCCAGTACGGCACAGATACGCAGTATTTT
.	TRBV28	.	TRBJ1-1	CASRRGGALDFLKAFF	TGTGCCAGCAGACGAGGGGGAGCTCTGGATTTTCTAAAAGCTTTCTTT
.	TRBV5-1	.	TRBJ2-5	CASSLGGGLVTQYF	TGCGCCAGCAGCTTGGGTGGAGGGTTGGTGACCCAGTACTTC
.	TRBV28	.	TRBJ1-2	CASIRDTAYGGGYTF	TGTGCCAGCATCCGAGATACTGCTTATGGAGGGGGCTACACCTTC
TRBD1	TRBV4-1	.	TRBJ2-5	CASSQYRTGSSGSQETQYF	TGCGCCAGCAGCCAATATCGGACAGGGAGTTCCGGGAGCCAAGAGACCCAGTACTTC
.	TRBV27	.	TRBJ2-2	CASRGDKNTGELFF	TGTGCCAGCAGGGGCGACAAAAACACCGGGGAGCTGTTTTTT
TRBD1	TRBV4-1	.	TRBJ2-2	CASSQARDRRIGELFF	TGCGCCAGCAGCCAAGCCCGGGACAGGAGGATCGGGGAGCTGTTTTTT
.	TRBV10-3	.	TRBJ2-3	CAITSSSTDTQYF	TGTGCCATCACGAGTAGCAGCACAGATACGCAGTATTTT
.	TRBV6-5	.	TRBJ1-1	CASRLIQGSTEAFF	TGTGCCAGCCGCCTCATACAGGGTTCCACTGAAGCTTTCTTT
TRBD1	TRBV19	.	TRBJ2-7	CASSSGQGAYEQYF	TGTGCCAGTAGTTCGGGACAGGGGGCCTACGAGCAGTACTTC
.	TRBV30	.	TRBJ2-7	CAWTQGGYEQYF	TGTGCCTGGACTCAGGGTGGCTACGAGCAGTACTTC
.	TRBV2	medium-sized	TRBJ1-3	CASSDPMETIYF	TGTGCCAGCAGTGACCCCATGGAGACCATATATTTT
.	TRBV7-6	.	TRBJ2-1	CASSPMGADEQFF	TGTGCCAGCAGCCCAATGGGGGCGGATGAGCAGTTCTTC
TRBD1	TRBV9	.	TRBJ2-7	CASSPGQGTYEQYF	TGTGCCAGCAGCCCGGGACAGGGGACCTACGAGCAGTACTTC
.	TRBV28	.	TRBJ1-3	CASFPGGGGTGNTIYF	TGTGCCAGCTTCCCCGGGGGGGGCGGAACCGGAAACACCATATATTTT
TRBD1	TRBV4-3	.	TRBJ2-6	CASRLDRESSGANVLTF	TGCGCCAGCCGCCTGGACAGGGAAAGCTCTGGGGCCAACGTCCTGACTTTC